This T cell receptor (beta chain) originates from a study of OX40 agonist ivuxolimab in advanced cancers. TCRdb's table, derived via immunoSEQ multiplex PCR, lists solely in-frame clones and lacks some. This sample has 70,000 to 80,000 clones, with around nine tenths found just once. The CDR3 has 18 residues. Trimming pared 6 bases from V and 4 bases from J, leaving 26 bases between. Germline CDR1 is SGHNT and CDR2 is YYREEE (reference sequence). A note on this clone: Its cognate antigen is unknown.

Study results and caveats: Expanded peripheral T cell antigen specificity was not determined.

The chain joins TRBV5-4 to TRBJ2-1; either TRBD1 or TRBD2 may supply D (5 bases each). The clonotype comes from an adult with an advanced solid tumor such as melanoma, head and neck, liver or kidney cancer. The sample in question was CD4+ or CD8+ T cells sorted from blood, obtained in a trial of the OX40 agonist ivuxolimab. CDR3 nucleotides: TGTGCCAGCAACCCACAAGAGGGGACCCCCACTGGGTACAATGAGCAGTTCTTC. Protein product: CASNPQEGTPTGYNEQFF.